The 15 T cell receptor beta chains below come from one sample, sequenced in a study of high-grade serous ovarian cancer treatment subgroups. Tumor samples were taken before definitive surgery or chemotherapy. The table came from immunoSEQ multiplex PCR; TCRdb's copy has only in-frame clones and leaves some out. Of 300 or so clones in the sample, approximately 80% were seen once. Material: tumor tissue. The origin of the receptors is a human donor with high-grade serous ovarian cancer.

Concerning this clone itself: Germline and junction disagree at one end, which may indicate a read error. The chain links TRBV19 to TRBJ2-3; 7 nucleotides match TRBD1. This CDR3 is 14 amino acids long. CDR1 is LNHDA and CDR2 is SQIVND in the germline V gene (reference sequence). CDR3 DNA: TGTGCCAGTAGCCCGGGACAGAGCACACATACGCAGTATTTT. Protein: CASSPGQSTHTQYF.

The chain has TRBV19 and TRBJ2-3; TRBD2 matches at 14 bases. Germline values: CDR1 LNHDA, CDR2 SQIVND (reference sequence). The CDR3 covers 18 residues. J was trimmed by 5 bases and V by 8 bases; bases with no gene match: 15. The chain's CDR3 is CASSGTSGSKNLGDTQYF. The CDR3 DNA follows: TGTGCCAGTTCCGGGACTAGCGGGAGTAAAAATTTAGGAGATACGCAGTATTTT. The full variable domain, its missing parts supplied by reference TRBV19 and TRBJ2-3, is DGGITQSPKYLFRKEGQNVTLSCEQNLNHDAMYWYRQDPGQGLRLIYYSQIVNDFQKGDIAEGYSVSREKKESFPLTVTSAQKNPTAFYLCASSGTSGSKNLGDTQYFGPGTRLTVL.

The chain is built from TRBV19 and TRBJ2-1; TRBD2 agrees at 15 bases. Germline assignment: CDR1 LNHDA and CDR2 SQIVND (reference sequence). V shed 4 bases, J shed 7 bases, and the junction held 8 bases outside the gene matches. This CDR3 comprises 17 residues. The CDR3 DNA reads as TGTGCCAGTAGTACGTGGACTAGCGGGAGGGCTTATAATGAGCAGTTCTTC. The encoded protein is CASSTWTSGRAYNEQFF. Full variable domain (missing parts from reference TRBV19 and TRBJ2-1): DGGITQSPKYLFRKEGQNVTLSCEQNLNHDAMYWYRQDPGQGLRLIYYSQIVNDFQKGDIAEGYSVSREKKESFPLTVTSAQKNPTAFYLCASSTWTSGRAYNEQFFGPGTRLTVL.

This clone was found a few times. The chain joins TRBV19 to TRBJ2-7; a weak D match, TRBD2 (5 bases). CDR3 size: 14 residues. Trimming took off 5 bases at V and 2 bases at J, with 13 bases between the two ends. Germline V lookup: CDR1 LNHDA, CDR2 SQIVND (reference sequence). CDR3 protein: CASSLGGGPYEQYF. CDR3 in DNA: TGTGCCAGTAGTCTCGGTGGAGGCCCCTACGAGCAGTACTTC.

CDR3 sequence: CASSIEPGDNSPLHF. CDR3 bases: TGTGCCAGTAGTATAGAGCCGGGAGATAATTCACCCCTCCACTTT. This sequence joins TRBV19 and TRBJ1-6; D not certain. V was shortened by 0 bases and J by 5 bases, with 8 bases between the two germline ends. From germline, CDR1 is LNHDA and CDR2 SQIVND (reference sequence). This CDR3 is 15 amino acids long.

This chain joins TRBV5-1 and TRBJ2-5, with a possible D match to TRBD2 (5 bases). The J call may be faulty, since TRBJ2-7 better matches the DNA end. The V gene's germline CDR1 is SGHRS and CDR2 YFSETQ. The CDR3 spans 14 residues. CDR3 protein: CASSPIAGSYEQYF. The CDR3 coding sequence is TGCGCCAGCAGCCCAATCGCGGGCTCCTACGAGCAGTACTTC.

The gene calls are TRBV5-1 and TRBJ1-1; D gene uncertain. Deletions cut 4 bases from V and 1 base from J, with 14 bases between. The CDR3 contains 15 residues. Germline V CDR1 and CDR2: SGHRS, YFSETQ. CDR3 loop: CASSVAGSGNTEAFF. The CDR3 nucleotides read TGCGCCAGCAGCGTCGCAGGTTCCGGGAACACTGAAGCTTTCTTT.

The V gene is TRBV19, the J gene TRBJ2-7; TRBD2 is a possible D gene (5 bases). The CDR3 consists of 15 residues. Germline V CDR1 and CDR2: LNHDA, SQIVND (reference sequence). V lost 3 bases, J lost 0 bases, and 12 bases lay in between. The CDR3 here is CASSMAGESSYEQYF. CDR3 in DNA: TGTGCCAGTAGTATGGCGGGTGAATCCTCCTACGAGCAGTACTTC.

The chain recombines TRBV25-1 with TRBJ2-3, with D tentatively TRBD1 (5 bases). Germline V gives CDR1 MGHDK, CDR2 SYGVNS. The CDR3 spans 11 residues. V was shortened by 6 bases and J by 5 bases, with 6 bases between the two germline ends. The CDR3 DNA sequence: TGTGCCAGCAGCAGGGTAGATACGCAGTATTTT. Translated, it gives CASSRVDTQYF. Full variable domain (rest looked up from reference TRBV25-1 and TRBJ2-3): EADIYQTPRYLVIGTGKKITLECSQTMGHDKMYWYQQDPGMELHLIHYSYGVNSTEKGDLSSESTVSRIRTEHFPLTLESARPSHTSQYLCASSRVDTQYFGPGTRLTVL.

The chain recombines TRBV6-1 with TRBJ1-1, with a possible D match to TRBD1 (6 bases). Germline V gives CDR1 MNHNS, CDR2 SASEGT. The CDR3 contains 14 residues. V dropped 6 bases and J dropped 6 bases, with 17 bases sitting between them. CDR3 amino acids: CASRHTNRVAEAFF. The CDR3 DNA follows: TGTGCCAGCAGACATACCAACAGGGTCGCTGAAGCTTTCTTT.

The chain links TRBV11-2 to TRBJ2-7, with D perhaps assigned TRBD1 or TRBD2 (5 bases each). This CDR3 is 18 amino acids long. The V end lost 0 bases, the J end lost 0 bases, and 18 bases lay between the germline ends. From germline, CDR1 is SGHAT and CDR2 FQNNGV. The CDR3 region is CASSLDQGWRVSSYEQYF. CDR3 nucleotide sequence: TGTGCCAGCAGCTTAGATCAGGGTTGGCGGGTTAGCTCCTACGAGCAGTACTTC.

V and J are TRBV28 and TRBJ2-7, with 7 bases fitting TRBD1. CDR3 length equals 14 residues. With V trimmed by 3 bases and J by 2 bases, 4 bases remained unmatched. CDR1 MDHEN and CDR2 SYDVKM come from the germline V gene. The DNA for the CDR3 is TGTGCCAGCAGTTTCCAGGGGACAGCCTACGAGCAGTACTTC. Translated: CASSFQGTAYEQYF.

The chain uses TRBV6-5 and TRBJ1-2; possible D gene TRBD1, 6 bases. Germline V gene data show CDR1 as MNHEY and CDR2 as SVGAGI. Trimming left V 5 bases short and J 6 bases short, with 19 bases between. This CDR3 is built from 15 residues. CDR3 sequence reads: CASSPQGSGVHGYTF. In DNA, the CDR3 is TGTGCCAGCAGTCCCCAGGGGTCGGGGGTTCATGGCTACACCTTC.

V is TRBV29-1 and J is TRBJ1-1, with a tentative D call TRBD1 (5 bases). Per germline, CDR1 SQVTM and CDR2 ANQGSEA. The CDR3 sequence is 13 residues long. V lost 0 bases and J 9 bases, leaving 14 bases between the germline ends. The CDR3, as DNA: TGCAGCGTTGAAGATGGAGTGGGGGGTAAAGCTTTCTTT. The encoded protein is CSVEDGVGGKAFF.

This clone appeared a single time. The chain has TRBV13 and TRBJ2-5; TRBD2 aligns across 9 bases. The CDR3 length is 17 residues. Germline V gives CDR1 PRHDT, CDR2 FYEKMQ (reference sequence). V gave up 0 bases and J gave up 6 bases; unmatched junction bases: 11. The CDR3 reads CASSLGGASGKMQTQYF. CDR3 DNA: TGTGCCAGCAGCTTAGGCGGGGCTAGCGGGAAGATGCAGACCCAGTACTTC.